This TCR beta chain was recorded in a study of T cell changes during pregnancy in multiple sclerosis (dated by TCRdb to about 2019). Some background on the complete study: Changes in the T cell repertoire over the course of pregnancy were examined in this study in women with multiple sclerosis.

CDR1 and CDR2 are drawn from the germline V gene (reference sequence): LNHDA, SQIVND. Unmatched junction bases come to 7, with V trimmed by 6 bases and J by 1 base. Measured from the cysteine to the phenylalanine, the CDR3 is 15 residues long. The kept DNA is CDR3 alone, 45 bases in frame from the first base. Remarks on this clone: No cognate antigen has been identified for it. No clone much larger than this one lies a single base away; base qualities are absent.

The library relied on the immunoSEQ multiplex PCR assay. In its TCRdb copy, this immuneACCESS table keeps in-frame sequences only and misses some clones. Where compared with another copy, unresolved V genes explain less than half of these, and the others have no known cause. This sample comprises about 75,000 clones, about nine tenths of them detected only once. More than 0.4% of the sample comes from the top ten. The chain was built from TRBV19 and TRBJ1-1, with 8 central nucleotides matching TRBD1. This sample comprised CD4+ T cells from peripheral blood mononuclear cells, obtained before pregnancy. The sequence was collected from a female donor with multiple sclerosis, enrolled in a pregnancy study. The nucleotide sequence reads TGTGCCAGTAGGGAGCGACAGGGGAAGAACACTGAAGCTTTCTTT. This sequence encodes CASRERQGKNTEAFF. The CDR3 plus the reference TRBV19 and TRBJ1-1 genes for the other parts give the full variable domain: DGGITQSPKYLFRKEGQNVTLSCEQNLNHDAMYWYRQDPGQGLRLIYYSQIVNDFQKGDIAEGYSVSREKKESFPLTVTSAQKNPTAFYLCASRERQGKNTEAFFGQGTRLTVV.